Listed below are T cell receptor beta chains from one sample, sequenced in a study of OX40 agonist ivuxolimab in advanced cancers. The method was immunoSEQ multiplex PCR; TCRdb's version includes in-frame clones alone and lacks a portion of them. Here the sample spans under 25,000 clones, around three quarters being singletons. The sample here was CD4+ or CD8+ T cells sorted from blood, taken in a trial of the OX40 agonist ivuxolimab. The receptors derive from an adult with an advanced solid tumor such as melanoma, head and neck, liver or kidney cancer. CDR3s include the opening cysteine and the closing phenylalanine or tryptophan. D genes are given only for firm matches. Size tells how often a clone was seen (once, few, many) or the class of an expanded clone, and some rows leave it out.

.	13	TRBV5-4	.	TRBJ1-5	CASGMGVGQPQHF	TGTGCCAGTGGCATGGGGGTCGGTCAGCCCCAGCATTTT
.	12	TRBV7-8	few	TRBJ2-1	CASSLGDNEQFF	TGTGCCAGCAGCTTAGGGGACAATGAGCAGTTCTTC
TRBD1	16	TRBV28	once	TRBJ1-2	CASSLTGQGAGYGYTF	TGTGCCAGCAGTTTAACGGGACAGGGGGCAGGCTATGGCTACACCTTC
.	13	TRBV19	.	TRBJ1-4	CASANGVGEKLFF	TGTGCCAGCGCAAATGGGGTAGGAGAAAAACTGTTTTTT
TRBD2	17	TRBV9	medium-sized	TRBJ2-2	CASSDRTSGSRTGELFF	TGTGCCAGCAGCGACCGGACTAGCGGGAGTCGGACCGGGGAGCTGTTTTTT
.	15	TRBV10-3	once	TRBJ1-1	CAISESVEFRAEAFF	TGTGCCATCAGTGAGTCGGTTGAATTTAGGGCTGAAGCTTTCTTT
TRBD1	15	TRBV28	.	TRBJ1-4	CASRPEGQWNEKLFF	TGTGCCAGCAGACCCGAGGGACAGTGGAATGAAAAACTGTTTTTT
.	13	TRBV4-1	.	TRBJ2-5	CASSQPMGETQYF	TGCGCCAGCAGCCAGCCAATGGGGGAGACCCAGTACTTC
TRBD2	14	TRBV28	.	TRBJ2-7	CASSLRSGGNEQYF	TGTGCCAGCAGTTTAAGGTCCGGGGGGAACGAGCAGTACTTC
.	13	TRBV4-3	.	TRBJ2-7	CASSRGAAYEQYF	TGCGCCAGCAGCCGTGGGGCAGCCTACGAGCAGTACTTC
.	14	TRBV27	.	TRBJ2-7	CASSFETGTYEQYF	TGTGCCAGCAGTTTTGAGACAGGTACCTACGAGCAGTACTTC
.	15	TRBV5-1	.	TRBJ1-2	CASSLGAGTLDGYTF	TGCGCCAGCAGCTTGGGCGCGGGGACATTGGATGGCTACACCTTC
.	14	TRBV6-5	.	TRBJ2-7	CASSTGPNTYEQYF	TGTGCCAGCAGTACGGGACCGAACACCTACGAGCAGTACTTC
TRBD1	13	TRBV30	.	TRBJ1-2	CAWSPTGVYGYTF	TGTGCCTGGAGTCCTACAGGGGTCTATGGCTACACCTTC
TRBD1	13	TRBV28	.	TRBJ1-1	CASSFPGQAEAFF	TGTGCCAGCAGTTTTCCAGGACAGGCTGAAGCTTTCTTT
.	16	TRBV2	.	TRBJ2-2	CASREGLGQNTGELFF	TGTGCCAGCAGGGAAGGGTTAGGACAGAACACCGGGGAGCTGTTTTTT
TRBD2	15	TRBV6-1	.	TRBJ2-1	CASSELAGTYNEQFF	TGTGCCAGCAGTGAACTAGCGGGGACGTACAATGAGCAGTTCTTC
.	13	TRBV15	.	TRBJ2-2	CATSPYGAGELFF	TGTGCCACCAGCCCCTATGGGGCCGGGGAGCTGTTTTTT
.	15	TRBV27	.	TRBJ1-6	CASSLLGGLASPLHF	TGTGCCAGCAGTTTATTGGGAGGGTTGGCTTCACCCCTCCACTTT
.	15	TRBV2	.	TRBJ2-3	CASSRQGGRTDTQYF	TGTGCCAGCAGTCGACAGGGAGGACGCACAGATACGCAGTATTTT
.	15	TRBV28	.	TRBJ2-1	CASATLGSSTYEQFF	TGTGCCAGCGCAACTCTCGGGAGTTCAACGTATGAGCAGTTCTTC
TRBD1	15	TRBV9	.	TRBJ2-1	CASSETGTAYNEQFF	TGTGCCAGCAGCGAAACCGGGACAGCCTACAATGAGCAGTTCTTC
.	15	TRBV21-1	.	TRBJ1-4	CASSTPGRPNEKLFF	TGTGCCAGCAGCACTCCGGGGAGGCCTAATGAAAAACTGTTTTTT
TRBD1	14	TRBV19	.	TRBJ2-7	CASSTGTGVHEQYF	TGTGCCAGTAGTACTGGGACAGGGGTCCACGAGCAGTACTTC
.	17	TRBV28	few	TRBJ2-2	CASSPGWQGKGTGELFF	TGTGCCAGCAGCCCAGGGTGGCAGGGAAAGGGAACCGGGGAGCTGTTTTTT
.	13	TRBV14	.	TRBJ1-2	CASSQYDRYGYTF	TGTGCCAGCAGCCAATATGACAGATATGGCTACACCTTC
TRBD1	19	TRBV12-5	.	TRBJ1-5	CASGLGIDRGLTANQPQHF	TGTGCTAGTGGTTTGGGGATCGACAGGGGACTTACCGCTAATCAGCCCCAGCATTTT
.	13	TRBV30	.	TRBJ1-2	CAWTGQPFDGYTF	TGTGCCTGGACCGGACAGCCATTTGATGGCTACACCTTC
.	12	TRBV19	.	TRBJ2-2	CASSITSGELFF	TGTGCCAGTAGTATAACCAGCGGGGAGCTGTTTTTT
.	14	TRBV18	.	TRBJ2-5	CASSPTNVEETQYF	TGTGCCAGCTCACCGACGAACGTGGAGGAGACCCAGTACTTC
.	15	TRBV27	.	TRBJ2-1	CASRPRDSVYNEQFF	TGTGCCAGCAGGCCTCGGGACTCTGTTTACAATGAGCAGTTCTTC
TRBD1	14	TRBV25-1	.	TRBJ2-5	CASTGTGRGETQYF	TGTGCCAGCACAGGGACAGGGAGGGGAGAGACCCAGTACTTC
TRBD1	14	TRBV27	.	TRBJ2-7	CASSSQGNGGEQYF	TGTGCCAGCAGTTCACAGGGGAATGGTGGCGAGCAGTACTTC
.	14	TRBV18	.	TRBJ2-2	CASSPEDRNGELFF	TGTGCCAGCTCACCCGAGGACAGAAACGGGGAGCTGTTTTTT
TRBD2	16	TRBV4-1	.	TRBJ2-2	CASSFGEREGTGELFF	TGCGCCAGCAGCTTTGGGGAGCGGGAGGGGACCGGGGAGCTGTTTTTT
TRBD2	17	TRBV27	.	TRBJ2-3	CASNTSGRTYYTDTQYF	TGTGCCAGCAACACTAGCGGGCGGACCTACTACACAGATACGCAGTATTTT
.	17	TRBV4-3	.	TRBJ2-3	CASSPMRVQGSTDTQYF	TGCGCCAGCAGCCCTATGCGCGTCCAGGGGAGCACAGATACGCAGTATTTT
.	15	TRBV27	.	TRBJ2-2	CASSWGAANTGELFF	TGTGCCAGCAGTTGGGGCGCCGCGAACACCGGGGAGCTGTTTTTT
.	14	TRBV27	.	TRBJ2-7	CASTPGDSSYEQYF	TGTGCCAGCACCCCGGGGGATAGCTCCTACGAGCAGTACTTC
.	14	TRBV4-3	large	TRBJ1-2	CASSQETRQGLYTF	TGCGCCAGCAGCCAAGAAACTCGGCAGGGCCTCTACACCTTC
.	14	TRBV27	.	TRBJ2-4	CASSLSGGIDIQYF	TGTGCCAGCAGTTTATCAGGCGGGATTGACATTCAGTACTTC
TRBD1	14	TRBV4-1	.	TRBJ1-2	CASSQDPGGRGYTF	TGCGCCAGCAGCCAAGATCCAGGGGGCCGAGGCTACACCTTC
TRBD1	15	TRBV7-6	.	TRBJ2-2	CASSNRGRGTGELFF	TGTGCCAGCAGCAACAGGGGGCGAGGCACCGGGGAGCTGTTTTTT
.	13	TRBV7-3	few	TRBJ2-7	CASSLGKVSEQYF	TGTGCCAGCAGCTTAGGGAAGGTTTCCGAGCAGTACTTC
TRBD1	15	TRBV30	once	TRBJ1-2	CAWSGEWTGGDGYTF	TGTGCCTGGAGTGGAGAATGGACAGGGGGCGATGGCTACACCTTC
TRBD2	17	TRBV27	.	TRBJ2-1	CASSPPGLAGGPHEQFF	TGTGCCAGCAGTCCCCCGGGTCTGGCGGGAGGGCCTCATGAGCAGTTCTTC
.	14	TRBV5-5	.	TRBJ1-1	CASSPEGGSPEAFF	TGTGCCAGCAGCCCGGAGGGGGGCAGCCCTGAAGCTTTCTTT
TRBD1	15	TRBV19	.	TRBJ2-7	CASSPWGQGDYEQYF	TGTGCCAGTAGTCCCTGGGGACAGGGAGACTACGAGCAGTACTTC
.	11	TRBV19	.	TRBJ1-2	CASSMYYGYTF	TGTGCCAGTAGTATGTACTATGGCTACACCTTC
.	15	TRBV5-6	.	TRBJ1-2	CATSTEWGGVGGYTF	TGTGCCACCAGCACAGAGTGGGGGGGGGTAGGTGGCTACACCTTC
.	17	TRBV4-3	.	TRBJ1-4	CASSQDHSPGVNEKLFF	TGCGCCAGCAGCCAAGATCACAGTCCAGGCGTTAATGAAAAACTGTTTTTT
.	12	TRBV7-9	once	TRBJ1-1	CASSLGRQEAFF	TGTGCCAGCAGCTTAGGTCGGCAGGAAGCTTTCTTT
TRBD1	15	TRBV6-5	.	TRBJ1-4	CASSYLKGTGEKLFF	TGTGCCAGCAGTTACTTGAAGGGGACAGGCGAAAAACTGTTTTTT
.	14	TRBV4-1	.	TRBJ1-4	CASSLQTTNEKLFF	TGCGCCAGCAGCCTACAGACAACTAATGAAAAACTGTTTTTT
TRBD1	15	TRBV2	.	TRBJ2-1	CASSTTGGPYNEQFF	TGTGCCAGCAGTACCACAGGGGGCCCTTACAATGAGCAGTTCTTC